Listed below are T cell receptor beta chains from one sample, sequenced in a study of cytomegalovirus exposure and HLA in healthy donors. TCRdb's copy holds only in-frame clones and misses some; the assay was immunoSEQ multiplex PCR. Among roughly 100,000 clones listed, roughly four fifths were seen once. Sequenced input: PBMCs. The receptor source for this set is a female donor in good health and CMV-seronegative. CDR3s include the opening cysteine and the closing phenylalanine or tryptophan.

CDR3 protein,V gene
CASSQLPRQPQHF,TRBV11-2
CASSVSSGGEQFF,TRBV9
CASRRQENTEAFF,TRBV4-2
CASSLLGGLSGYTF,TRBV4-1
CASSNRGHEKLFF,TRBV7-2
CAGGQGFLYEQYF,TRBV10-3
CASSRLSGELFF,TRBV9
CASKEQGPLLYGYTF,TRBV28
CASSPQTGLSYNEQFF,TRBV18
CASSLGAGAAYEQYF,TRBV7-6
CASSPEWDSPLHF,TRBV7-9
CASSLATGAPEAFF,TRBV5-1
CASSFGGGGKAGELFF,TRBV7-2
CAWRDFSGNTIYF,TRBV30
CASRLVGETQYF,TRBV5-1
CASMSKARGWTGELFF,TRBV19
CASSPRGRGTGPYNEQFF,TRBV23-1
CASVTGFDEQYF,TRBV23-1
CASSPLKVTRTEAFF,TRBV21-1
CASSKTSASSYNEQFF,TRBV6-6
CASRLAGGPYTGELFF,TRBV7-3
CASKGTGTYEQYF,TRBV28